This TCR beta chain was documented in a study of blood T cell repertoires in COVID-19. As processed by the authors: Reference gene primers were amplified, and this amplification served to estimate nucleated cell counts. Data came from immunoSEQ multiplex PCR; TCRdb stores just in-frame clones and leaves some out. V and J calls and clone size are as listed in that table; D and trimming were resolved from the DNA. The sample records fewer than 100,000 clones, around 80% being singletons. V shed 2 bases and J shed 0 bases, with 5 bases lying between them. CDR3 length: 15 amino acids. CDR1 MDHEN and CDR2 SYDVKM come from the germline V gene.

Sample: peripheral blood. The chain carries TRBV28 and TRBJ1-6, with D unclear. This sequence originates from a man aged 45-65 years with acute or convalescent COVID-19. Written as DNA, the CDR3 is TGTGCCAGCAGTTTACTGAGCTCCTATAATTCACCCCTCCACTTT. It encodes CASSLLSSYNSPLHF.